This record concerns one T cell receptor (beta chain) sequence. No antigen is known for it. When the RNA was reverse transcribed, random hexamers were used with an input of roughly 0.5 to 1 ug. TCR beta CDR3 was amplified by immunoSEQ multiplex PCR. This amplification extended across 54 Vbeta and 13 Jbeta segments. TCRdb redid the calling of the immunoSEQ multiplex PCR reads with MiXCR, one entry per CDR3 protein. The sample consists of about 120,000 distinct CDR3 sequences, about 93% of them appearing once. The data originate from a study of CD8 T cells in Susac syndrome. Findings and caveats of the study: The TCR sequencing and HLA analysis in the study involved a relatively small number of individuals, as the study acknowledged.

While CD8+ and CD4+ T cells were isolated negatively, TEMRA cells were enriched by FACS. There are 15 residues in the CDR3. Germline CDR1 and CDR2: DFQATT and SNEGSKA (reference sequence). V shed 1 base, J shed 4 bases, and the junction held 7 bases outside the gene matches. The chain links TRBV20-1 to TRBJ1-1, with 9 bases lining up with TRBD1. This TCR derives from a human donor in good health. Input material: CD4+ T cells from PBMCs. The CDR3 nucleotides are TGCAGTGCTAGAGCAAACAGGGGGCAGGGCACTGAAGCTTTCTTT. It encodes CSARANRGQGTEAFF.